Listed below are T cell receptor beta chains from one sample, sequenced in a study of blood T cell repertoires in COVID-19. Sequencing used immunoSEQ multiplex PCR; TCRdb keeps in-frame clones, though not all of them. The sample has around 160,000 clones; about 81% are singletons. Source material: peripheral blood. These receptors originate from a man between 60 and 70 years old with active or convalescent COVID-19. Each CDR3 is given with its conserved first and last residue. The D gene is left open where the match is weak. A clone size is listed for some rows: how often the clone was seen (once, few, many), or a class if it is expanded.

j_call	cdr3_length	d_call	clone_size	v_call	cdr3_nt	cdr3_aa
TRBJ1-1	15	NA	once	TRBV12-5	TGTGCTAGTGGTTTGCCGGGGAATGCGAACACTGAAGCTTTCTTT	CASGLPGNANTEAFF
TRBJ1-2	13	NA	few	TRBV19	TGTGCCAGTAAGAAACAGGGCAGTTATGGCTACACCTTC	CASKKQGSYGYTF
TRBJ1-6	15	NA	NA	TRBV5-1	TGCGCCAGCAGCTCCGACACGCCTGGGAATTCACCCCTCCACTTT	CASSSDTPGNSPLHF
TRBJ1-4	19	NA	NA	TRBV7-3	TGTGCCAGCAGCCCATATCGGCCGGACAGTGGGACTATTAGTGAAAAACTGTTTTTT	CASSPYRPDSGTISEKLFF
TRBJ1-4	13	NA	NA	TRBV13	TGTGCCAGCAGCTTCCGACAAACTGAAAAACTGTTTTTT	CASSFRQTEKLFF
TRBJ1-2	16	NA	NA	TRBV10-3	TGTGCCATCAGTGATGGTGACACAAGGGCAGGGGATGGCTACACCTTC	CAISDGDTRAGDGYTF
TRBJ2-2	14	NA	NA	TRBV10-3	TGTGCCATCAGTCGTAGCGGTGGTACCGGGGAGCTGTTTTTT	CAISRSGGTGELFF
TRBJ2-1	17	TRBD2	NA	TRBV9	TGTGCCAGCAGCGTATCAAACGGGCTAGCGGGGGGCAATGAGCAGTTCTTC	CASSVSNGLAGGNEQFF
TRBJ2-2	14	NA	NA	TRBV6-5	TGTGCCAGCAGTTCACCGGGGAGAACCGGGGAGCTGTTTTTT	CASSSPGRTGELFF
TRBJ2-7	15	TRBD2	once	TRBV7-9	TGTGCCAGCAGCCCCCCGGGAGGGGGACCAAGGGAGCAGTACTTC	CASSPPGGGPREQYF
TRBJ1-4	15	NA	NA	TRBV28	TGTGCCAGCAGTGGACTCGGGGCAACTAATGAAAAACTGTTTTTT	CASSGLGATNEKLFF
TRBJ2-7	15	TRBD1	NA	TRBV5-5	TGTGCCAGCAGCCCGACAGGGGGCGCATCTTACGAGCAGTACTTC	CASSPTGGASYEQYF
TRBJ2-2	16	NA	NA	TRBV3-1/TRBV3-2	TGTGCCAGCAGCCAAGTTGCGGGGGCCTACACCGGGGAGCTGTTTTTT	CASSQVAGAYTGELFF
TRBJ1-3	15	NA	NA	TRBV18	TGTGCCAGCTCACCACCACTCTCCTCTGGAAACACCATATATTTT	CASSPPLSSGNTIYF
TRBJ2-7	15	NA	NA	TRBV3-1/TRBV3-2	TGTGCCAGCAGCCAAGTCGCGCTAGCTTCGTACGAGCAGTACTTC	CASSQVALASYEQYF
TRBJ1-2	16	TRBD1	NA	TRBV4-1	TGCGCCAGCAGCCAAACTCGACAGGGGTTGTCGGGTGGCTACACCTTC	CASSQTRQGLSGGYTF
TRBJ2-5	14	TRBD2	NA	TRBV5-4	TGTGCCAGCAGCTTATCTAGCGGGACAGAGACCCAGTACTTC	CASSLSSGTETQYF
TRBJ2-1	15	TRBD2	NA	TRBV5-4	TGTGCCAGCAGCCGGGGACTAGCGGGGGACAATGAGCAGTTCTTC	CASSRGLAGDNEQFF
TRBJ2-1	12	NA	NA	TRBV10-2	TGCGCCAGCAGTGAGTTAAGCGGACGGCAGTTCTTC	CASSELSGRQFF
TRBJ2-7	16	TRBD1	NA	TRBV5-1	TGCGCCAGCAGCGCGCTACGGGGACAGGGGGCGATCGAGCAGTACTTC	CASSALRGQGAIEQYF
TRBJ2-7	13	NA	NA	TRBV10-2	TGCGCCAGCAGATTGACCCTGATCGGGGAGCAGTACTTC	CASRLTLIGEQYF
TRBJ1-4	15	NA	NA	TRBV4-1	TGCGCCAGCAGCCCCACAGGGCTAACTAATGAAAAACTGTTTTTT	CASSPTGLTNEKLFF
TRBJ2-2	14	NA	NA	TRBV19	TGTGCCAGTAGTCTCAGTCCCGGGAGCGGGGAGCTGTTTTTT	CASSLSPGSGELFF
TRBJ1-3	14	TRBD1	NA	TRBV27	TGTGCCAGCAGGGGACAGGGGACAGGAAACACCATATATTTT	CASRGQGTGNTIYF
TRBJ2-1	13	NA	NA	TRBV3-1/TRBV3-2	TGTGCCAGCAGCCAAGGGAACACGGGTGAGCAGTTCTTC	CASSQGNTGEQFF
TRBJ2-7	15	TRBD1	NA	TRBV24-1	TGTGCCACCAGTGATCCAAGACAGGGGAGTCGCGAGCAGTACTTC	CATSDPRQGSREQYF
TRBJ1-2	15	TRBD1	NA	TRBV5-4	TGTGCCAGCAGCATGGGACAGCCTACTAACTATGGCTACACCTTC	CASSMGQPTNYGYTF
TRBJ2-5	15	TRBD2	NA	TRBV6-6	TGTGCCAGCAGCTATGGGACTAGCGGCTCCGAGACCCAGTACTTC	CASSYGTSGSETQYF
TRBJ2-3	16	TRBD2	NA	TRBV5-6	TGTGCCAGCAGCTTAGGACTAGCGGGTGCGCCAGATACGCAGTATTTT	CASSLGLAGAPDTQYF
TRBJ2-7	14	TRBD1	NA	TRBV15	TGTGCCACCAGCAGGGACAGGGGTTCGGCCGAGCAGTACTTC	CATSRDRGSAEQYF
TRBJ2-2	16	TRBD2	once	TRBV18	TGTGCCAGCTCACCCTTCGGGGGGGGCGAAACCGGGGAGCTGTTTTTT	CASSPFGGGETGELFF
TRBJ1-5	12	NA	NA	TRBV19	TGTGCCAGTAGTGAGATAAATCAGCCCCAGCATTTT	CASSEINQPQHF
TRBJ1-2	14	NA	NA	TRBV5-6	TGTGCCAGCAGCATTGCGGAGGCTAACTATGGCTACACCTTC	CASSIAEANYGYTF